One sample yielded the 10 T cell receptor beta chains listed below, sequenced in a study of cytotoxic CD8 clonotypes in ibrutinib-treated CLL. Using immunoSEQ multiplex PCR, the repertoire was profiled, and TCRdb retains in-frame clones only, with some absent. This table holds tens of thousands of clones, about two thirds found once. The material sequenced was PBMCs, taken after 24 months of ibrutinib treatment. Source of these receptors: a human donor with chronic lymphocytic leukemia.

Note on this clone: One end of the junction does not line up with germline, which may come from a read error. The chain's CDR3 is CASSLVNRQGSF. CDR3 nucleotide sequence: TGTGCCAGCAGCTTAGTGAATAGACAGGGAAGCTTC. The rearrangement links TRBV7-9 to TRBJ2-7, with 7 bases that match TRBD1. This CDR3 region has 12 residues. Germline values: CDR1 SEHNR, CDR2 FQNEAQ (reference sequence).

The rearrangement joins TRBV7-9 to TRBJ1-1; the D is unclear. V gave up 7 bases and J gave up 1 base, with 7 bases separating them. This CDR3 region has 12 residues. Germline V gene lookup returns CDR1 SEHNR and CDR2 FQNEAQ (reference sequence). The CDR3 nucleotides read TGTGCCAGCACCCCGGAGAACACTGAAGCTTTCTTT. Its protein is CASTPENTEAFF.

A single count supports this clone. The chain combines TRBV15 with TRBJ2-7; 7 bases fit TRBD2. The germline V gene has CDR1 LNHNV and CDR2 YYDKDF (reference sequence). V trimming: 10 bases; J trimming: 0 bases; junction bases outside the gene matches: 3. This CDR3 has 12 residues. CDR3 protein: CAREGSSYEQYF. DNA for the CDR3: TGTGCCAGGGAGGGGAGCTCCTACGAGCAGTACTTC.

CDR3 sequence reads: CASSLGRDSLKDEKLFF. CDR3 in DNA: TGTGCCAGCAGTTTAGGGCGAGACTCTTTGAAGGATGAAAAACTGTTTTTT. This sequence joins TRBV27 and TRBJ1-4; D gene unclear. V was pared by 2 bases and J by 6 bases, with 19 bases between. The CDR3 consists of 17 residues. Looked up from germline, CDR1 is MNHEY and CDR2 is SMNVEV (reference sequence).

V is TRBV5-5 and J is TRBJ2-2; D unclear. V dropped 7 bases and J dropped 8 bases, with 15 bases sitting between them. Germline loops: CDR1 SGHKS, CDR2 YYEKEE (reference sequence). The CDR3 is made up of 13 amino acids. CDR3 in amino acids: CASHLGGVGELFF. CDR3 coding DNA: TGTGCCAGCCACTTAGGCGGAGTTGGGGAGCTGTTTTTT. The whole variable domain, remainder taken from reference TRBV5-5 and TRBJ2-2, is DAGVTQSPTHLIKTRGQQVTLRCSPISGHKSVSWYQQVLGQGPQFIFQYYEKEERGRGNFPDRFSARQFPNYSSELNVNALLLGDSALYLCASHLGGVGELFFGEGSRLTVL.

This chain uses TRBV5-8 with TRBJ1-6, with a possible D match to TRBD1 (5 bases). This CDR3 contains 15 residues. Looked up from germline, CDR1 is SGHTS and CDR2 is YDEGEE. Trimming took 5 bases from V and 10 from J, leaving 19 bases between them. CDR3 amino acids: CASSAPGTNISPLHF. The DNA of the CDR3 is TGTGCCAGCAGTGCCCCCGGGACCAATATCTCACCCCTCCACTTT.

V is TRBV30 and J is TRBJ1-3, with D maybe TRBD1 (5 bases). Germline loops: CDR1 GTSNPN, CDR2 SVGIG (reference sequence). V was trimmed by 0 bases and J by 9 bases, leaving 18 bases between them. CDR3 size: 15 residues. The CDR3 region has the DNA TGTGCCTGGAGTGTACTAACAGGTGAACCTGGCACCATATATTTT. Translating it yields CAWSVLTGEPGTIYF.

As DNA, the CDR3 is TGTGCCAGCAGCTCTGGACAGGAAAAACTGTTTTTT. Protein product: CASSSGQEKLFF. This chain links TRBV5-4 with TRBJ1-4, with D perhaps TRBD1 (6 bases). The CDR3 has 12 amino acids. V was clipped by 3 bases and J by 8 bases, with 8 bases between them. Germline V gives CDR1 SGHNT, CDR2 YYREEE (reference sequence).

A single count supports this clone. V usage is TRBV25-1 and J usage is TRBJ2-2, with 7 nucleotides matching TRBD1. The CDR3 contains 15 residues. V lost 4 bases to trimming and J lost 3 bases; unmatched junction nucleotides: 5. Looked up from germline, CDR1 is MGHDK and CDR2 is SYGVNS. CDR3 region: CASSARTGHTGELFF. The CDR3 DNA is TGTGCCAGCAGTGCCAGGACAGGACACACCGGGGAGCTGTTTTTT.

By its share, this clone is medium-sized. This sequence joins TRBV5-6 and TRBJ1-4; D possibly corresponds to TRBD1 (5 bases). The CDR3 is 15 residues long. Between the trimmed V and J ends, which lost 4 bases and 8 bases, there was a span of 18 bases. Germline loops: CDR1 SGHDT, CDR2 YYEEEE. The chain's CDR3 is CASSPQGGRAEKLFF. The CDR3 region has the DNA TGTGCCAGCAGCCCCCAGGGCGGGAGGGCGGAAAAACTGTTTTTT.